The rows below give T cell receptor beta chains drawn from one sample of a study of shared clonotypes between healthy human individuals. Profiled with immunoSEQ multiplex PCR; TCRdb holds only in-frame clones, not every one. The table shows approximately 2.4 million clones, with almost 96% occurring only once. The sequenced material came from naive CD4+ T cells sorted from blood. The receptors stem from a man younger than 30 in good health. Both conserved end residues are part of each CDR3. The order of the fields is J gene, clone size, D gene, CDR3 length, V gene, CDR3 protein, CDR3 DNA. A D gene is named only where the DNA matches it firmly. A row's size may be missing; if present it is once, few, many or a size class.

TRBJ2-7 - TRBD2 14 TRBV30 CAWSALAGTYEQYF TGTGCCTGGAGTGCACTAGCGGGCACCTACGAGCAGTACTTC
TRBJ2-5 - - 12 TRBV19 CASSIMGETQYF TGTGCCAGTAGTATTATGGGAGAGACCCAGTACTTC
TRBJ2-3 once - 15 TRBV5-6 CASSLGAGSTDTQYF TGTGCCAGCAGCTTGGGGGCGGGGAGCACAGATACGCAGTATTTT
TRBJ1-2 - - 16 TRBV30 CAWSDGKGSWGYGYTF TGTGCCTGGAGTGACGGGAAAGGATCATGGGGGTATGGCTACACCTTC
TRBJ1-4 - - 13 TRBV30 CAWSQGWDEKLFF TGTGCCTGGAGTCAGGGGTGGGATGAAAAACTGTTTTTT
TRBJ2-3 - - 16 TRBV15 CATSPWTGSGTDTQYF TGTGCCACCAGCCCTTGGACCGGGAGTGGCACAGATACGCAGTATTTT
TRBJ1-4 - TRBD1 16 TRBV10-2 CASSGAGTGLGEKLFF TGCGCCAGCAGTGGGGCGGGGACAGGGTTAGGTGAAAAACTGTTTTTT
TRBJ1-2 once TRBD1 14 TRBV5-1 CASSLGTGGYGYTF TGCGCCAGCAGCTTGGGGACAGGTGGCTATGGCTACACCTTC
TRBJ2-7 - - 13 TRBV6-1 CASSEAYSYEQYF TGTGCCAGCAGTGAAGCATACAGCTACGAGCAGTACTTC
TRBJ1-4 once TRBD1 14 TRBV6-5 CASSYRGLGEKLFF TGTGCCAGCTCGTACAGGGGGCTAGGGGAAAAACTGTTTTTT
TRBJ1-5 - - 15 TRBV11-2 CASSLGGNSNQPQHF TGTGCCAGCAGCTTAGGGGGGAATAGCAATCAGCCCCAGCATTTT
TRBJ2-1 - TRBD1 15 TRBV5-4 CASSSTDRGRSEQFF TGTGCCAGCAGCTCTACCGACAGGGGCAGAAGTGAGCAGTTCTTC
TRBJ2-2 - TRBD2 17 TRBV5-1 CASSQSRLAGGAGELFF TGCGCCAGCAGTCAATCCCGACTAGCGGGAGGGGCCGGGGAGCTGTTTTTT
TRBJ2-7 - - 15 TRBV11-2 CASSYTGLTPYEQYF TGTGCCAGCAGCTACACCGGACTAACCCCCTACGAGCAGTACTTC
TRBJ2-6 - TRBD1 16 TRBV2 CASRDRGLSGANVLTF TGTGCCAGCAGAGACAGGGGACTCTCTGGGGCCAACGTCCTGACTTTC
TRBJ1-6 - - 15 TRBV7-2 CASTSQSSYNSPLHF TGTGCCAGCACCTCTCAGAGCTCCTATAATTCACCCCTCCACTTT
TRBJ1-4 - TRBD1 14 TRBV30 CAWRGTGEGPKLFF TGTGCCTGGAGGGGGACAGGGGAAGGCCCGAAACTGTTTTTT
TRBJ2-7 - TRBD2 14 TRBV27 CASSLYGGAYEQYF TGTGCCAGCAGTTTGTATGGGGGGGCCTACGAGCAGTACTTC
TRBJ2-5 - TRBD2 17 TRBV5-4 CASSPGLAGGRQETQYF TGTGCCAGCAGCCCCGGACTAGCGGGGGGACGGCAAGAGACCCAGTACTTC
TRBJ1-1 - - 13 TRBV6-5 CASSYGQITEAFF TGTGCCAGCAGTTACGGGCAAATCACTGAAGCTTTCTTT
TRBJ1-6 - TRBD1 14 TRBV6-5 CASSPTGGNSPLHF TGTGCCAGCAGCCCCACAGGGGGCAATTCACCCCTCCACTTT
TRBJ1-2 once TRBD1 15 TRBV27 CASSSTGTGVYGYTF TGTGCCAGCAGTTCGACCGGGACAGGGGTATATGGCTACACCTTC
TRBJ1-2 - - 13 TRBV30 CACPRGGYYGYTF TGTGCCTGTCCCAGGGGAGGGTACTATGGCTACACCTTC
TRBJ2-3 - - 13 TRBV30 CAWSPGVTDTQYF TGTGCCTGGAGTCCTGGGGTCACAGATACGCAGTATTTT
TRBJ2-7 - - 16 TRBV10-3 CAISESEGFAFYEQYF TGTGCCATCAGTGAGTCGGAGGGGTTCGCCTTCTACGAGCAGTACTTC
TRBJ2-3 - - 12 TRBV30 CAWRGDADTQYF TGTGCCTGGAGAGGAGACGCAGATACGCAGTATTTT
TRBJ2-1 - - 15 TRBV5-4 CASSLPSQGGNEQFF TGTGCCAGCAGCTTGCCCTCCCAGGGAGGCAATGAGCAGTTCTTC
TRBJ2-3 - TRBD2 15 TRBV7-2 CASSPVAGAGDTQYF TGTGCCAGCAGCCCAGTAGCGGGAGCAGGAGATACGCAGTATTTT
TRBJ1-1 few TRBD1 14 TRBV6-5 CASGSGQVPPKAFF TGTGCCAGCGGATCGGGACAGGTGCCCCCCAAAGCTTTCTTT
TRBJ1-1 - - 14 TRBV6-5 CASSLGHKNTEAFF TGTGCCAGCAGCCTGGGACATAAGAACACTGAAGCTTTCTTT
TRBJ1-3 once TRBD1 14 TRBV9 CASSVGQGVNTIYF TGTGCCAGCAGTGTGGGACAGGGGGTAAACACCATATATTTT
TRBJ2-7 - TRBD2 13 TRBV10-3 CAIRGGGAYEQYF TGTGCCATCAGAGGCGGGGGGGCCTACGAGCAGTACTTC
TRBJ2-7 - - 14 TRBV30 CAWSNRWGNYEQYF TGTGCCTGGAGTAACAGGTGGGGGAACTACGAGCAGTACTTC
TRBJ2-7 - - 13 TRBV2 CASRTADFYEQYF TGTGCCAGCAGGACGGCAGACTTCTACGAGCAGTACTTC
TRBJ2-3 - - 15 TRBV5-4 CASSLGELVMDTQYF TGTGCCAGCAGCTTAGGGGAGCTCGTGATGGATACGCAGTATTTT
TRBJ1-2 - - 13 TRBV27 CASSFGHNYGYTF TGTGCCAGCAGTTTCGGACACAACTATGGCTACACCTTC
TRBJ2-7 - TRBD1 13 TRBV7-7 CASNTQGVDEQYF TGTGCTAGCAACACACAGGGGGTCGACGAGCAGTACTTC
TRBJ1-1 - - 12 TRBV10-3 CAIGNRDTEAFF TGTGCCATCGGCAATCGGGACACTGAAGCTTTCTTT
TRBJ1-5 - - 15 TRBV7-9 CASSLGGQNNQPQHF TGTGCCAGCAGCTTAGGTGGCCAGAACAATCAGCCCCAGCATTTT
TRBJ2-2 - - 16 TRBV5-1 CASSLGRQGTTGELFF TGCGCCAGCAGCTTGGGTCGGCAGGGTACCACCGGGGAGCTGTTTTTT
TRBJ1-2 - - 15 TRBV7-9 CASSLNAGVNYGYTF TGTGCCAGCAGCTTAAACGCGGGTGTAAACTATGGCTACACCTTC
TRBJ2-5 - - 14 TRBV19 CASSSLGAGETQYF TGTGCCAGTAGCTCCCTCGGGGCGGGGGAGACCCAGTACTTC
TRBJ2-3 - - 11 TRBV7-3 CASSDLEKRYF TGTGCCAGCAGCGACCTTGAAAAGAGATATTTT
TRBJ2-7 - - 16 TRBV12-5 CASGLVPLLKTYEQYF TGTGCTAGTGGTTTGGTGCCACTATTAAAAACCTACGAGCAGTACTTC
TRBJ1-6 - - 13 TRBV18 CASSPLDSAPLHF TGTGCCAGCTCACCCCTCGACAGTGCACCCCTCCACTTT
TRBJ1-2 - TRBD1 13 TRBV6-1 CASWRGQSNGYTF TGTGCCAGCTGGCGGGGACAGAGTAATGGCTACACCTTC
TRBJ2-7 - - 15 TRBV5-1 CASSLEGLGLVEQYF TGCGCCAGCAGCTTGGAGGGGCTGGGCCTTGTGGAGCAGTACTTC
TRBJ1-1 - - 14 TRBV2 CASSDRGAGTEAFF TGTGCCAGCAGTGACCGGGGGGCGGGAACTGAAGCTTTCTTT
TRBJ1-3 - TRBD1 16 TRBV27 CASSRGDSFSGNTIYF TGTGCCAGCAGCCGGGGGGACAGCTTCTCTGGAAACACCATATATTTT
TRBJ2-5 - - 12 TRBV7-9 CASSPESETQYF TGTGCCAGCAGCCCGGAGTCAGAGACCCAGTACTTC
TRBJ1-1 - TRBD1 14 TRBV27 CASSLGQGFTEAFF TGTGCCAGCAGTTTGGGACAGGGTTTCACTGAAGCTTTCTTT
TRBJ2-7 - - 13 TRBV6-1 CASSPDPYYEQYF TGTGCCAGCAGCCCGGACCCTTACTACGAGCAGTACTTC
TRBJ1-3 - TRBD1 14 TRBV4-1 CASRRTGVGNTIYF TGCGCCAGCAGGAGGACAGGGGTGGGAAACACCATATATTTT
TRBJ2-7 - TRBD1 15 TRBV7-2 CASSRGDRVIGEQYF TGTGCCAGCAGCCGGGGAGACAGGGTAATAGGGGAGCAGTACTTC